The next 28 T cell receptor beta chains were all read from a single sample in a study of beta chain features in type 1 diabetes. Study-level results: For Type 1 diabetes patients, all four CD4+ subsets carried TCRB CDR3s that were moderately but significantly shorter.

Antigens of these TCRs are unknown. Since all of the isolated RNA was reverse transcribed, expressed TCRB transcripts were what got sequenced. Generated by immunoSEQ multiplex PCR, the TCRdb table keeps only in-frame clones and is missing some. The data contain some 640,000 clones, 11% to 15% of them singletons. Sequencing used naive CD4+ T cells from blood. Receptor source: a man younger than 35 with type 1 diabetes.

This clone has just a few counts. The chain links TRBV6-1 to TRBJ2-6; no definite D call. CDR3 length: 15 amino acids. The germline V gene encodes CDR1 MNHNS and CDR2 SASEGT. Between the trimmed V and J ends, which lost 2 bases and 0 bases, there was a span of 5 bases. This chain's CDR3 is CASSEQSSGANVLTF. CDR3 DNA: TGTGCCAGCAGTGAACAGTCCTCTGGGGCCAACGTCCTGACTTTC.

The chain employs TRBV5-4 and TRBJ2-6; D perhaps matches TRBD1 (6 bases). Trimming took off 4 bases at V and 9 bases at J, with 14 bases between the two ends. The CDR3 totals 14 residues. Germline CDR1 SGHNT, CDR2 YYREEE (reference sequence). CDR3 in DNA: TGTGCCAGCAGCCGCAGGGGAGTCGACAACGTCCTGACTTTC. Its protein product is CASSRRGVDNVLTF.

Only a few counts were recorded for this clone. CDR3 DNA: TGTGCCAGCAGCCAAGATATCGTGTCCCACTCTGGAAACACCATATATTTT. This gives the protein CASSQDIVSHSGNTIYF. This chain joins TRBV4-2 and TRBJ1-3; unclear D gene. CDR3 length equals 17 residues. Looked up from germline, CDR1 is LGHNA and CDR2 is YNFKEQ. V lost 0 bases to trimming and J lost 0 bases, with 12 bases between them.

This clone showed up just a few times. The V and J genes are TRBV5-1 and TRBJ2-6, with a tentative D call TRBD1 (5 bases). The CDR3 extends over 15 amino acids. Germline CDR1 reads SGHRS; CDR2 reads YFSETQ. Deletions cut 0 bases from V and 4 bases from J, with 8 bases between. The CDR3 nucleotides are TGCGCCAGCAGCTTGGAGGGGATCGGGGCCAACGTCCTGACTTTC. Encoded protein: CASSLEGIGANVLTF. Looking up the rest from reference TRBV5-1 and TRBJ2-6 gives the full variable domain: KAGVTQTPRYLIKTRGQQVTLSCSPISGHRSVSWYQQTPGQGLQFLFEYFSETQRNKGNFPGRFSGRQFSNSRSEMNVSTLELGDSALYLCASSLEGIGANVLTFGAGSRLTVL.

The V call is TRBV23-1, the J call TRBJ2-7, with 8 bases that match TRBD1. TRBV23-1 is sorted into the ORF group, with uncertain function. V lost 3 bases, J lost 0 bases, and 13 bases stayed unmatched. This CDR3 region has 18 residues. The CDR3 spells CASSHYLAPGTGSYEQYF. The CDR3, as DNA: TGCGCCAGCAGTCACTACCTCGCCCCCGGGACAGGCTCCTACGAGCAGTACTTC.

This chain uses TRBV28 with TRBJ1-2; D gene unclear. V was trimmed by 4 bases and J by 4 bases, leaving 7 bases between them. This CDR3 has 12 residues. CDR1 and CDR2 (germline): MDHEN, SYDVKM. CDR3 DNA: TGTGCCAGCAGTTGGCCAGGCTATGGCTACACCTTC. This encodes CASSWPGYGYTF.

This clone was counted a few times. The genes are TRBV11-2 and TRBJ2-1, with 8 bases lining up with TRBD2. With V trimmed by 2 bases and J by 6 bases, 6 bases remained unmatched. This CDR3 spans 15 amino acids. Germline V gene lookup returns CDR1 SGHAT and CDR2 FQNNGV. The chain's CDR3 is CASSLRREVGNEQFF. The CDR3 coding sequence is TGTGCCAGCAGCTTACGGCGGGAGGTGGGCAATGAGCAGTTCTTC.

This chain uses TRBV6-5 with TRBJ1-1; D might be TRBD1 (5 bases). The length of the CDR3 is 14 residues. V was cut by 4 bases and J by 0 bases, with 9 bases left in between. The germline CDR1 and CDR2 sequences are MNHEY and SVGAGI. The CDR3 here is CASSSQAMNTEAFF. CDR3 DNA: TGTGCCAGCAGTTCACAGGCCATGAACACTGAAGCTTTCTTT.

The chain combines TRBV27 with TRBJ2-6; D gene unclear. Trimming took off 1 base at V and 2 bases at J, with 6 bases between the two ends. CDR1 is MNHEY and CDR2 is SMNVEV in the germline V gene (reference sequence). The CDR3 spans 15 residues. The CDR3, as DNA: TGTGCCAGCAGTTTATGGGGTGCTGGGGCCAACGTCCTGACTTTC. It encodes CASSLWGAGANVLTF.

This rearrangement joins TRBV28 to TRBJ2-3, with 10 bases aligning to TRBD2. The CDR3 runs to 14 residues. The J segment lost 5 bases and the V segment lost 6 bases, leaving 5 bases of the junction unmatched. Germline-derived CDR1 and CDR2 are MDHEN and SYDVKM. The CDR3 loop reads CASSLSGGGDTQYF. Here the CDR3 DNA reads TGTGCCAGCAGCCTGAGCGGGGGGGGAGATACGCAGTATTTT.

This clone was counted a few times. The chain employs TRBV29-1 and TRBJ1-1; no clear D. From germline, CDR1 is SQVTM and CDR2 ANQGSEA. Trimming stripped 3 bases from V and 3 bases from J, with 11 bases between. The length of the CDR3 is 13 residues. The CDR3 nucleotides read TGCAGCGTTGATGGTTCCCTATACACTGAAGCTTTCTTT. The encoded protein is CSVDGSLYTEAFF.

The J gene is TRBJ2-1, the V gene TRBV27; D not certain. Germline-derived CDR1 and CDR2 are MNHEY and SMNVEV (reference sequence). This CDR3 has 14 residues. V shed 5 bases and J shed 8 bases, with 16 bases lying between them. CDR3 nucleotides: TGTGCCAGCAGTCCCGAACCGCTTAACCATGAGCAGTTCTTC. Its translation is CASSPEPLNHEQFF.

This clone occurred a few times. The rearrangement joins TRBV29-1 to TRBJ1-1; D ambiguous. Germline V gene lookup returns CDR1 SQVTM and CDR2 ANQGSEA. The CDR3 length is 10 residues. The germline V and J ends were trimmed by 0 bases and 10 bases, with 6 bases remaining between them. CDR3 bases: TGCAGCGTTGAAGATTTGGGAGCTTTCTTT. Protein: CSVEDLGAFF. The full variable domain, its missing parts supplied by reference TRBV29-1 and TRBJ1-1, is SAVISQKPSRDICQRGTSLTIQCQVDSQVTMMFWYRQQPGQSLTLIATANQGSEATYESGFVIDKFPISRPNLTFSTLTVSNMSPEDSSIYLCSVEDLGAFFGQGTRLTVV.

The chain employs TRBV27 and TRBJ2-7, with a tentative D call TRBD2 (7 bases). Trimming cost V 4 bases and J 4 bases, with 17 bases left between them. CDR1 MNHEY and CDR2 SMNVEV come from the germline V gene (reference sequence). The CDR3 consists of 15 residues. The CDR3 loop is CASSSSGGLKYEQYF. The CDR3 nucleotides read TGTGCCAGCAGTTCCTCCGGGGGGCTGAAATACGAGCAGTACTTC.

This clone has only a few counts. The chain joins TRBV28 to TRBJ1-2; 7 bases agree with TRBD1. The V and J ends lost 5 bases and 3 bases, in that order; junction bases with no gene match: 6. Germline V lookup: CDR1 MDHEN, CDR2 SYDVKM. The length of the CDR3 is 14 residues. This CDR3 reads CASSIGTEDYGYTF. CDR3 DNA sequence: TGTGCCAGCAGTATCGGGACAGAGGACTATGGCTACACCTTC.

This clone was seen a handful of times. The rearrangement joins TRBV4-2 to TRBJ2-7; D unclear. Germline lookup yields CDR1 LGHNA and CDR2 YNFKEQ. The CDR3 is made up of 14 amino acids. Trimming left V 0 bases short and J 2 bases short, with 8 bases between. The CDR3 region has the DNA TGTGCCAGCAGCCAAGATAGTGGCACCTACGAGCAGTACTTC. The encoded protein is CASSQDSGTYEQYF.

Of note for this clone: This sample also contains other DNA sequences that code for the same CDR3. This rearrangement joins TRBV25-1 to TRBJ2-1; D is unclear. CDR1 and CDR2 (germline): MGHDK, SYGVNS. The V and J ends lost 0 bases and 6 bases respectively, with 0 bases between them. This CDR3 comprises 11 residues. CDR3 amino acids: CASSEYNEQFF. In DNA, the CDR3 is TGTGCCAGCAGTGAATACAATGAGCAGTTCTTC.

This chain joins TRBV9 and TRBJ1-1, with no clear D. The germline V and J ends were trimmed by 0 bases and 6 bases, with 12 bases remaining between them. This CDR3 region has 14 residues. Germline-derived CDR1 and CDR2 are SGDLS and YYNGEE. In nucleotides, the CDR3 is TGTGCCAGCAGCGTAGAAGGAGGCGCCCCTGAAGCTTTCTTT. The encoded protein is CASSVEGGAPEAFF.

The chain joins TRBV27 to TRBJ2-3; D is ambiguous. Looked up from germline, CDR1 is MNHEY and CDR2 is SMNVEV (reference sequence). The CDR3 covers 14 residues. The ends were cut back, 6 bases at V and 0 bases at J, with 10 bases in the middle. The chain's CDR3 is CASRPYTSTDTQYF. The CDR3 DNA follows: TGTGCCAGCAGACCATACACTAGCACAGATACGCAGTATTTT.

V usage is TRBV19 and J usage is TRBJ1-5; D is unclear. Trimming stripped 7 bases from V and 0 bases from J, with 4 bases between. From germline, CDR1 is LNHDA and CDR2 SQIVND (reference sequence). CDR3 size: 12 residues. CDR3 DNA: TGTGCCAGTAAGGATAGCAATCAGCCCCAGCATTTT. It yields the protein CASKDSNQPQHF.

The gene calls are TRBV11-2 and TRBJ2-7; D is unresolved. Between the trimmed V and J ends, which lost 4 bases and 7 bases, there was a span of 5 bases. The germline CDR1 and CDR2 sequences are SGHAT and FQNNGV. The CDR3 is 10 amino acids. Here the CDR3 reads CASSSLEQYF. As DNA, the CDR3 is TGTGCCAGCAGCTCCCTTGAGCAGTACTTC.

A word on this clone: One end of the junction fails to match germline, which may point to a read error. This rearrangement joins TRBV7-2 to TRBJ2-7; D is undetermined. Germline CDR1 and CDR2: SGHTA and FQGNSA. This CDR3 is built from 13 residues. Here the CDR3 DNA reads TGTGCCAGCAGCTTGGCCGGCTCCTACGAGCATTACTTC. Its protein is CASSLAGSYEHYF.

This clone turned up a few times. The rearrangement links TRBV19 to TRBJ1-2; D perhaps matches TRBD1 (6 bases). The V gene's germline CDR1 is LNHDA and CDR2 SQIVND (reference sequence). V was cut by 5 bases and J by 8 bases, with 12 bases left in between. This CDR3 comprises 12 residues. CDR3 protein: CASSEQGGGYTF. For the CDR3, the DNA is TGTGCCAGTAGTGAACAGGGAGGAGGCTACACCTTC.

The chain has TRBV30 and TRBJ1-2, with D possibly TRBD1 on 5 matching bases. The CDR3 extends over 14 amino acids. Germline V CDR1 and CDR2: GTSNPN, SVGIG (reference sequence). Trimming shortened V by 3 bases and J by 5 bases, and 16 bases separated the two germline ends. CDR3 nucleotides: TGTGCCTGGAGCCTTATGGGGGTAGGGTATGGCTACACCTTC. It yields the protein CAWSLMGVGYGYTF.

This clone occurred once. The gene calls are TRBV5-1 and TRBJ2-2, with D perhaps matching TRBD2 (5 bases). Per germline, CDR1 SGHRS and CDR2 YFSETQ. Trimming left V 0 bases short and J 4 bases short, with 10 bases between. The CDR3 has 15 amino acids. CDR3 loop: CASSLAGLGTGELFF. The DNA for the CDR3 is TGCGCCAGCAGCTTGGCGGGGTTGGGCACCGGGGAGCTGTTTTTT.

In nucleotides, the CDR3 is TGTGCCACCAGTTGGCGGGGGACAGATACGCAGTATTTT. Translated, it gives CATSWRGTDTQYF. V and J are TRBV15 and TRBJ2-3, with TRBD2 identical over 7 bases. This CDR3 has 13 residues. CDR1 LNHNV and CDR2 YYDKDF come from the germline V gene (reference sequence). V gave up 6 bases and J gave up 3 bases; unmatched junction bases: 3.

The chain combines TRBV29-1 with TRBJ2-6; D not certain. Germline V gives CDR1 SQVTM, CDR2 ANQGSEA. The CDR3 spans 14 residues. Trimming removed 4 bases at V and 2 bases at J, with 9 bases between. CDR3: CSVAGAPGANVLTF. CDR3 sequence (DNA): TGCAGCGTTGCAGGTGCACCTGGGGCCAACGTCCTGACTTTC.

The CDR3 sequence: CASSASLYGYTF. CDR3 DNA sequence: TGCGCCAGCAGCGCCAGCCTCTATGGCTACACCTTC. V gene TRBV4-1 combines with J gene TRBJ1-2, with no clear D. The CDR3 consists of 12 residues. Germline loops: CDR1 MGHRA, CDR2 YSYEKL. Deletions cut 5 bases from V and 4 bases from J, with 8 bases between.